This entry lists 9 T cell receptor beta chains sequenced from one sample in a study of blood T cell repertoires in COVID-19. Profiled with immunoSEQ multiplex PCR; TCRdb holds only in-frame clones, not every one. The sample contains some 20,000 clones, around nine tenths of which appear only once. Specimen: peripheral blood. These TCRs come from a human donor in a cohort sampled during active COVID-19.

This rearrangement joins TRBV5-1 to TRBJ1-3; the match to TRBD1 covers 8 bases. Per germline, CDR1 SGHRS and CDR2 YFSETQ. This CDR3 contains 16 residues. J lost 1 base, V lost 2 bases, and 5 bases had no gene match. Here the CDR3 DNA reads TGCGCCAGCAGCTTAAATTACAGGGGGTCTGGAAACACCATATATTTT. Protein: CASSLNYRGSGNTIYF.

This clone was counted a single time. The chain carries TRBV11-2 and TRBJ2-1; 7 nucleotides agree with TRBD1. Trimming at V came to 4 bases and at J to 8 bases, leaving 8 bases not matched to a gene. The CDR3 loop spans 14 amino acids. CDR1 and CDR2 (germline): SGHAT, FQNNGV. The CDR3 reads CASSSQGVWDEQFF. CDR3 nucleotide sequence: TGTGCCAGCAGCTCGCAGGGGGTTTGGGATGAGCAGTTCTTC.

This rearrangement joins TRBV2 to TRBJ2-1; tentative D call: TRBD2 (5 bases). The CDR3 has 12 amino acids. CDR1 and CDR2 from the germline V gene are SNHLY and FYNNEI. V was trimmed by 4 bases and J by 9 bases, leaving 10 bases between them. The CDR3 DNA reads as TGTGCCAGCAGTGGAGGGATCGGTGAGCAGTTCTTC. Residues: CASSGGIGEQFF.

The CDR3 nucleotides are TGCGCCAGCAGACTGGGGACAAATGCCAAAGAGACCCAGTACTTC. Amino acid sequence: CASRLGTNAKETQYF. The V and J genes are TRBV5-1 and TRBJ2-5; a possible D gene is TRBD1 (6 bases). Deletions cut 5 bases from V and 3 bases from J, with 17 bases between. This CDR3 region has 15 residues. Germline loops: CDR1 SGHRS, CDR2 YFSETQ.

The chain recombines TRBV10-3 with TRBJ2-1, with 7 bases matching TRBD2. Losses at the gene ends were 6 bases for V and 4 bases for J; bases not matched to a gene: 12. The CDR3 length is 16 residues. Germline lookup yields CDR1 ENHRY and CDR2 SYGVKD. The chain's CDR3 is CAIRGGSSGSYNEQFF. The CDR3 coding sequence is TGTGCCATCAGGGGTGGTTCTAGCGGCTCTTACAATGAGCAGTTCTTC.

V usage is TRBV5-4 and J usage is TRBJ1-4; no clear D. Germline V gene lookup returns CDR1 SGHNT and CDR2 YYREEE (reference sequence). Trimming took 0 bases from V and 4 from J, leaving 7 bases between them. CDR3 length: 14 residues. The CDR3 DNA sequence: TGTGCCAGCAGCTTGGGCCAGATTAATGAAAAACTGTTTTTT. The encoded protein is CASSLGQINEKLFF. Complete variable domain (other parts from reference TRBV5-4 and TRBJ1-4): ETGVTQSPTHLIKTRGQQVTLRCSSQSGHNTVSWYQQALGQGPQFIFQYYREEENGRGNFPPRFSGLQFPNYSSELNVNALELDDSALYLCASSLGQINEKLFFGSGTQLSVL.

The chain recombines TRBV10-3 with TRBJ1-5; possibly TRBD1 for D (6 bases). Trimming cost V 6 bases and J 0 bases, with 12 bases left between them. CDR3 length: 15 amino acids. CDR1 is ENHRY and CDR2 is SYGVKD in the germline V gene. In DNA, the CDR3 is TGTGCCATCAGCAAAACACAGGGTAGCAATCAGCCCCAGCATTTT. The encoded protein is CAISKTQGSNQPQHF.

This clone appeared once. The genes are TRBV2 and TRBJ1-4, with 8 bases aligning to TRBD1. CDR1 is SNHLY, CDR2 FYNNEI, per germline. The CDR3 is 15 residues long. Trimming at V came to 3 bases and at J to 8 bases, leaving 8 bases not matched to a gene. The CDR3 sequence is CASSDSGQVMEKLFF. The CDR3 DNA sequence: TGTGCCAGCAGTGATTCGGGACAGGTCATGGAAAAACTGTTTTTT.

Regarding this clone: Mismatch with germline at one junction end may stem from a read error. CDR3 protein: CASSMTGQMNPEAFF. In DNA, the CDR3 is TGTGCCAGTAGTATGACAGGGCAAATGAACCCTGAAGCTTTCTTT. The chain links TRBV19 to TRBJ1-1; 7 bases align to TRBD1. The CDR3 loop spans 15 amino acids. Germline V gene data show CDR1 as LNHDA and CDR2 as SQIVND (reference sequence). Full variable domain (remainder filled in from reference TRBV19 and TRBJ1-1): DGGITQSPKYLFRKEGQNVTLSCEQNLNHDAMYWYRQDPGQGLRLIYYSQIVNDFQKGDIAEGYSVSREKKESFPLTVTSAQKNPTAFYLCASSMTGQMNPEAFFGQGTRLTVV.